This T cell receptor (beta chain) came from a study of tumor-infiltrating lymphocytes in oesophageal squamous cell carcinoma. TCRdb re-called the PCR reads through MiXCR, storing one row per CDR3 protein. The sample records roughly 16,000 distinct CDR3 sequences, approximately 43% being singletons. This clonotype was detected ten times or more. The TCR was taken from a female donor with esophageal squamous cell carcinoma. The sample was blood.

The CDR3 region is CASSLAGRGLIQETQYF. DNA of the CDR3: TGCGCCAGCAGCTTGGCCGGCAGGGGCCTTATACAAGAGACCCAGTACTTC. This sequence joins TRBV5-1 and TRBJ2-5; possibly TRBD1 for D (6 bases). V was clipped by 0 bases and J by 2 bases, with 17 bases between them. CDR1 is SGHRS, CDR2 YFSETQ, per germline. There are 17 residues in the CDR3.